Sequencing of this T cell receptor beta chain was carried out in a study of cytomegalovirus exposure and HLA in healthy donors. The overall study: The approximately 110 validation repertoires used a platform that matched the one used for the approximately 700 first-cohort repertoires, as a later analysis reported. Points from the study as a whole: Among the CMV-associated chains, a few were confirmed in vitro as specific for CMV antigens. Researchers catalogued roughly 150 TCR beta chains as cytomegalovirus-associated.

Notes on this clone: Its antigen is undetermined.

The assay was immunoSEQ multiplex PCR, and TCRdb's table has in-frame clones only and misses some. This sample has 65,000 to 100,000 clones; approximately 93% occur once, and the top ten carry less than 4%. Trimming took 3 bases from V and 2 from J, leaving 14 bases between them. The germline CDR1 and CDR2 sequences are MNHEY and SMNVEV (reference sequence). There are 15 residues in the CDR3. Material for sequencing was PBMCs. This sequence was found in a woman aged 30 to 39 in good health and CMV-seronegative. The chain links TRBV27 to TRBJ2-7; perhaps TRBD1 as D (7 bases). CDR3 nucleotide sequence: TGTGCCAGCAGTTTTGGGGCAGGGGGGACCTACGAGCAGTACTTC. It specifies CASSFGAGGTYEQYF.